This T cell receptor beta chain is drawn from a study of shared clonotypes between healthy human individuals. Tens of thousands of T cell genomes, or approximately 190 ng DNA, went into the sorted-subset replicate PCRs. Profiling relied on immunoSEQ multiplex PCR, and the TCRdb table lists in-frame clones only, not all of them. The table includes 2 million to 2.5 million clones, about 92% detected once. The CDR3 totals 14 residues. V lost 2 bases to trimming and J lost 1 base, with 10 bases between them. Germline V gene sequence: CDR1 SGHRS, CDR2 YFSETQ. Findings of the study overall: The sole specimen, blood, was sampled, and tissue repertoires likely differ. Rarefaction analysis demonstrated incomplete sorted-subset sequencing notwithstanding large depth.

Concerning this clone: No antigen is known for it.

This sequence joins TRBV5-1 and TRBJ2-7, with D uncertain. The sequenced material came from naive CD4+ T cells from PBMCs. Specified subset: CD45RA+ positively selected. This receptor was obtained from a man between 18 and 29 years old in good health. Some clones in this sample may be carry-over from other donors' samples. CDR3 protein: CASSFDVRSYEQYF. The CDR3 DNA reads TGCGCCAGCAGCTTCGACGTTCGATCCTACGAGCAGTACTTC.